This T cell receptor (beta chain) was captured by sequencing in a study of PD-1 blockade in mismatch repair-deficient tumors. Only in-frame clones appear in the TCRdb table, and some are missing; sequencing was by immunoSEQ multiplex PCR. The repertoire includes around 49,000 clones, around three quarters of them detected once, and roughly 3.4% sits in the top ten. Germline V gene data show CDR1 as MRHNA and CDR2 as SNTAGT. CDR3 size: 19 residues. V was cut by 10 bases and J by 5 bases, with 35 bases left in between. The rearrangement uses TRBV6-4 and TRBJ1-2; D is unresolved. Sequenced material: PBMCs, taken before pembrolizumab treatment. The source of this sequence is an adult with mismatch repair-deficient cancer. The CDR3 DNA follows: TGTGCCATCAAAATCGTTGGGTTCTTGGGTCAGAGGCGAATGTATGGCTACACCTTC. Translation gives CAIKIVGFLGQRRMYGYTF.